This TCR beta chain was sequenced for a study of blood T cell repertoires in COVID-19. Overall study: COVID-19 samples collected from the United States, Italy and Spain covered acute and convalescent phases. From T cells, B-cell-depleted T cells, or PBMCs came the material, which was cDNA or gDNA.

Original processing methods: Amplified reference gene primers provided the basis for estimating nucleated cell counts. Here immunoSEQ multiplex PCR was the method, and the copy in TCRdb shows in-frame clones only, minus some. From that table come the V and J calls and clone size; the DNA was used to work out D and trimming. The data contain about 180,000 clones, 80% to 90% of them singletons. CDR1 and CDR2 from the germline V gene are SGDLS and YYNGEE. The germline V and J ends were trimmed by 0 bases and 6 bases, with 15 bases remaining between them. CDR3 size: 16 residues. This receptor was taken from a man aged 18 to 29 who had recovered from COVID-19. The rearrangement links TRBV9 to TRBJ2-2, with D hard to call. The material sequenced was peripheral blood. The CDR3 DNA reads TGTGCCAGCAGCGTAGGCTACTCTCTAATTGCCGGGGAGCTGTTTTTT. It is translated as CASSVGYSLIAGELFF.